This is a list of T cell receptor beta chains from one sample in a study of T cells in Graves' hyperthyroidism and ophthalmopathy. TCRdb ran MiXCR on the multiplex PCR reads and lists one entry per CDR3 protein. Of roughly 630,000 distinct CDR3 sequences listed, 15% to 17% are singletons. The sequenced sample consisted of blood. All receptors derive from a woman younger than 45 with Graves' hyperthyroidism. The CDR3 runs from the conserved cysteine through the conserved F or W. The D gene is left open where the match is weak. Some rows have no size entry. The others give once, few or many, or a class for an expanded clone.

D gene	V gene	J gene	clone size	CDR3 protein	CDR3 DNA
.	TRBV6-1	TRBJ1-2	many	CASSEEGRHGYTF	TGTGCCAGCAGTGAAGAAGGGCGCCATGGCTACACCTTC
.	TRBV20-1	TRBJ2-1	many	CSAQGGDSRGTPNEQFF	TGCAGTGCTCAGGGAGGAGATAGCAGGGGGACACCAAATGAGCAGTTCTTC
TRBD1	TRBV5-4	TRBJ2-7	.	CASSFRDRTYEQYF	TGTGCCAGCAGCTTTAGGGACAGAACCTACGAGCAGTACTTC
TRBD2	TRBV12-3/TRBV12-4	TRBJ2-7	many	CASSDREVAGALYEQYF	TGTGCCAGCAGTGATAGGGAGGTAGCGGGAGCCCTCTACGAGCAGTACTTC
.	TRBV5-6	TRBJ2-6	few	CASSRRRFSGANVLTF	TGTGCCAGCAGCCGGAGGAGGTTCTCTGGGGCCAACGTCCTGACTTTC
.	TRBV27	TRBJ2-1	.	CASGGTGRSSYNEQFF	TGTGCCAGCGGGGGGACTGGGCGGAGCTCCTACAATGAGCAGTTCTTC
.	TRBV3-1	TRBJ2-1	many	CASSLFDSGQFF	TGTGCCAGCAGCCTTTTTGATTCGGGGCAGTTCTTC
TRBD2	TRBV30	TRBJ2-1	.	CAWNQGLAGGKNEQFF	TGTGCCTGGAACCAGGGACTAGCGGGAGGGAAGAATGAGCAGTTCTTC
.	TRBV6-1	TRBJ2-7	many	CASSEQVEQYF	TGTGCCAGCAGTGAACAGGTCGAGCAGTACTTC
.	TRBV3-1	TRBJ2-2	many	CASSLTLSGELFF	TGTGCCAGCAGCCTCACCCTAAGCGGGGAGCTGTTTTTT
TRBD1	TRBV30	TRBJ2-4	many	CAWSVGRGTKNIQYF	TGTGCCTGGAGTGTAGGCAGGGGGACGAAAAACATTCAGTACTTC
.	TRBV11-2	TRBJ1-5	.	CASSLTGQINQPQHF	TGTGCCAGCAGCTTAACCGGACAGATCAATCAGCCCCAGCATTTT
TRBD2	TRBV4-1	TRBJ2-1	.	CASSQDSASGPLTYNEQFF	TGCGCCAGCAGCCAAGATAGCGCTAGCGGGCCACTTACCTACAATGAGCAGTTCTTC
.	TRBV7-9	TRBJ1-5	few	CASSLAVLGGGNQPQHF	TGTGCCAGCAGCTTAGCGGTCCTAGGGGGGGGCAATCAGCCCCAGCATTTT
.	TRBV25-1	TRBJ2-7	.	CASLSRESYEQYF	TGTGCCAGCCTCTCACGGGAGAGCTACGAGCAGTACTTC
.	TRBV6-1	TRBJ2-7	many	CASSNPTGNQYEQYF	TGTGCCAGCAGCAATCCGACAGGAAACCAATACGAGCAGTACTTC
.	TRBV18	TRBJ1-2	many	CASSPTDTGGYTF	TGTGCCAGCTCACCGACAGATACGGGTGGCTACACCTTC
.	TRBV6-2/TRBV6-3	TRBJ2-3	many	CASSYFGGPDTQYF	TGTGCCAGCAGTTATTTCGGGGGACCAGATACGCAGTATTTT
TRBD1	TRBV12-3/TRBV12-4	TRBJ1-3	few	CASSKDRVGNTIYF	TGTGCCAGCAGTAAGGACAGGGTCGGAAACACCATATATTTT
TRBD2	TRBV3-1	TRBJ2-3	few	CASSTETSGKGDTQYF	TGTGCCAGCAGCACCGAGACTAGCGGGAAAGGGGATACGCAGTATTTT
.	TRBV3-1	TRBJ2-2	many	CASSQVGTGELFF	TGTGCCAGCAGCCAAGTCGGGACCGGGGAGCTGTTTTTT
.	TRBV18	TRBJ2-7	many	CASSPPDVSYEQYF	TGTGCCAGCTCACCGCCAGATGTCTCCTACGAGCAGTACTTC
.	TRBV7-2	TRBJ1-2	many	CASRVGGSGNYGYTF	TGTGCCAGCCGTGTTGGGGGATCAGGAAACTATGGCTACACCTTC
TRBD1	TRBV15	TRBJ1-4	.	CATSRSGTGAEKLFF	TGTGCCACCAGTCGCTCCGGGACAGGGGCGGAAAAACTGTTTTTT